One and the same sample provided the 26 T cell receptor beta chains below, sequenced in a study of CD8 T cells in ankylosing spondylitis. TCRdb analysed the 5' RACE reads with MiXCR anew, one entry per CDR3 protein. Of approximately 400,000 distinct CDR3 sequences in the sample, under 20% were seen once. Study observations and caveats: What seemed typical of ankylosing spondylitis blood was a TCR beta motif built from eight highly homologous variants.

Their cognate antigens are unknown. Input material: blood, either unsorted or a sorted T cell fraction (not recorded which). The receptors come from a male donor with ankylosing spondylitis.

A few counts support this clonotype. The V call is TRBV14, the J call TRBJ2-3; D is tentatively TRBD1 or TRBD2 (5 bases each). The CDR3 consists of 15 residues. Germline V gives CDR1 SGHDN, CDR2 FVKESK. Trimming left V 0 bases short and J 4 bases short, with 11 bases between. The CDR3 sequence is CASSQERGMSDTQYF. The CDR3 nucleotides read TGTGCCAGCAGCCAAGAGAGGGGCATGTCAGATACGCAGTATTTT.

This clonotype was observed a handful of times. This rearrangement joins TRBV20-1 to TRBJ2-5; TRBD1 matches at 9 bases. CDR3 length equals 14 residues. Germline trimming cut 4 bases from V and 5 bases from J; bases unmatched to any gene: 8. Germline CDR1 and CDR2: DFQATT and SNEGSKA (reference sequence). CDR3 protein: CSANKQGAGETQYF. The CDR3 nucleotides read TGCAGTGCTAACAAACAGGGGGCTGGGGAGACCCAGTACTTC.

This clonotype came up a few times. The V and J genes are TRBV5-1 and TRBJ2-2, with 10 bases fitting TRBD2. This CDR3 region has 14 residues. Trimming at V came to 2 bases and at J to 6 bases, leaving 1 base not matched to a gene. In germline, CDR1 is SGHRS, CDR2 YFSETQ. The CDR3 sequence: CASSFLAGAGELFF. CDR3 DNA sequence: TGCGCCAGCAGCTTCCTAGCGGGAGCCGGGGAGCTGTTTTTT.

V gene TRBV7-9 combines with J gene TRBJ2-1; possibly TRBD2 for D (6 bases). The CDR3 has 15 residues. V was shortened by 1 base and J by 5 bases, with 12 bases between the two germline ends. Germline V gene data show CDR1 as SEHNR and CDR2 as FQNEAQ (reference sequence). The CDR3 DNA sequence: TGTGCCAGCAGCTTAGGTGAGACTAGGAACAATGAGCAGTTCTTC. Translated, it gives CASSLGETRNNEQFF. Full variable domain (outside the CDR3, taken from reference TRBV7-9 and TRBJ2-1): DTGVSQNPRHKITKRGQNVTFRCDPISEHNRLYWYRQTLGQGPEFLTYFQNEAQLEKSRLLSDRFSAERPKGSFSTLEIQRTEQGDSAMYLCASSLGETRNNEQFFGPGTRLTVL.

This clonotype was seen a handful of times. The V call is TRBV20-1, the J call TRBJ2-5; 10 nucleotides line up with TRBD2. Germline V gene data show CDR1 as DFQATT and CDR2 as SNEGSKA (reference sequence). J gave up 4 bases and V 5 bases, and 4 bases lay outside the gene matches. This CDR3 has 13 residues. In nucleotides, the CDR3 is TGCAGTGCTTTACGGACTAGCGGAGAGACCCAGTACTTC. It yields the protein CSALRTSGETQYF.

This clonotype has a count of ten or more. V gene TRBV5-1 combines with J gene TRBJ2-1; 9 nucleotides align to TRBD2. Trimming removed 1 base from V and 5 bases from J; junction bases left unmatched: 10. Looked up from germline, CDR1 is SGHRS and CDR2 is YFSETQ. This CDR3 contains 17 residues. The CDR3 loop is CASSLFAGGPTNNEQFF. In DNA form, the CDR3 reads TGCGCCAGCAGCTTGTTTGCGGGAGGGCCCACCAACAATGAGCAGTTCTTC.

There are a few counts of this clonotype. The chain couples TRBV4-3 to TRBJ2-5; 9 bases agree with TRBD2. Germline CDR1 LGHNA, CDR2 YSLEER. This CDR3 is 15 amino acids long. Trimming cost V 2 bases and J 5 bases; bases outside gene matches: 6. DNA of the CDR3: TGCGCCAGCAGCCAAAATAGCGGGAGTGGCGAGACCCAGTACTTC. Protein sequence: CASSQNSGSGETQYF.

The chain carries TRBV7-2 and TRBJ2-7, with D hard to call. Trimming stripped 5 bases from V and 3 bases from J, with 8 bases between. CDR3 length: 12 amino acids. CDR1 is SGHTA, CDR2 FQGNSA, per germline. CDR3 residues: CASSPNFYEQYF. In DNA, the CDR3 is TGTGCCAGCAGCCCTAACTTCTACGAGCAGTACTTC.

There are many counts of this clonotype. The chain joins TRBV6-1 to TRBJ2-2; 9 bases line up with TRBD1. This CDR3 contains 15 residues. Trimming at V came to 5 bases and at J to 1 base, leaving 2 bases not matched to a gene. CDR1 and CDR2 from the germline V gene are MNHNS and SASEGT. For the CDR3, the DNA is TGTGCCAGCAGTCCGGGACAGGGGAACACCGGGGAGCTGTTTTTT. This sequence encodes CASSPGQGNTGELFF.

The V gene is TRBV20-1, the J gene TRBJ2-5; 8 bases are a match to TRBD1. The CDR3 runs to 17 residues. After removal of 6 bases from V and 10 bases from J, the junction contained 25 bases not matched to a gene. Germline V CDR1 and CDR2: DFQATT, SNEGSKA (reference sequence). CDR3 DNA sequence: TGCAGTGCCCCAACCTCCCCACCCGGGACAGGATATGTTGTCCAGTACTTC. This translates into CSAPTSPPGTGYVVQYF.

In its sample, this clonotype was seen many times. The chain couples TRBV5-1 to TRBJ2-5, with a possible D match to TRBD1 (6 bases). Trimming pared 4 bases from V and 3 bases from J, leaving 16 bases between. This CDR3 has 15 residues. Looked up from germline, CDR1 is SGHRS and CDR2 is YFSETQ. This chain's CDR3 is CASSQTGGVEETQYF. As DNA, the CDR3 is TGCGCCAGCAGCCAGACAGGAGGTGTAGAAGAGACCCAGTACTTC. Supplemented by reference TRBV5-1 and TRBJ2-5, the full variable domain reads KAGVTQTPRYLIKTRGQQVTLSCSPISGHRSVSWYQQTPGQGLQFLFEYFSETQRNKGNFPGRFSGRQFSNSRSEMNVSTLELGDSALYLCASSQTGGVEETQYFGPGTRLLVL.

This clonotype showed up just a few times. This rearrangement joins TRBV20-1 to TRBJ1-2; D is possibly TRBD1 (6 bases). CDR3 length: 12 residues. The V gene's germline CDR1 is DFQATT and CDR2 SNEGSKA (reference sequence). The CDR3 spells CRPQGASGGYTF. The CDR3 coding sequence is TGCAGACCACAGGGAGCCTCGGGCGGCTACACCTTC.

The V gene is TRBV3-1, the J gene TRBJ2-1; a possible D gene is TRBD2 (6 bases). The CDR3 loop spans 16 amino acids. In germline, CDR1 is LGHDT, CDR2 YNNKEL (reference sequence). V was trimmed by 7 bases and J by 3 bases, leaving 19 bases between them. CDR3 nucleotide sequence: TGTGCCAGCACCCGAGAGGGCGGGGCGGGCTACAATGAGCAGTTCTTC. Protein sequence: CASTREGGAGYNEQFF.

This clonotype was picked up a small number of times. The chain couples TRBV7-3 to TRBJ2-5, with D possibly called TRBD1 or TRBD2 (5 bases each). The ends were cut back, 1 base at V and 3 bases at J, with 9 bases in the middle. This CDR3 spans 14 amino acids. CDR1 and CDR2 from the germline V gene are SGHTA and FQGTGA. The CDR3 reads CASSLSGGKETQYF. Written as DNA, the CDR3 is TGTGCCAGCAGCTTAAGTGGGGGTAAAGAGACCCAGTACTTC.

The chain is built from TRBV18 and TRBJ2-7; 11 bases match TRBD2. The germline V gene has CDR1 KGHSH and CDR2 LQKENI. V shed 3 bases, J shed 7 bases, and the junction held 11 bases outside the gene matches. This CDR3 is 16 amino acids long. As DNA, the CDR3 is TGTGCCAGCTCACCGGGACTAGCGGCCACCCGAGGGGAGCAGTACTTC. As protein: CASSPGLAATRGEQYF. Looking up the rest from reference TRBV18 and TRBJ2-7 gives the full variable domain: NAGVMQNPRHLVRRRGQEARLRCSPMKGHSHVYWYRQLPEEGLKFMVYLQKENIIDESGMPKERFSAEFPKEGPSILRIQQVVRGDSAAYFCASSPGLAATRGEQYFGPGTRLTVT.

V is TRBV2 and J is TRBJ1-2; D may be TRBD1 (5 bases). V was trimmed by 1 base and J by 6 bases, leaving 15 bases between them. The CDR3 totals 15 residues. Germline CDR1 SNHLY, CDR2 FYNNEI. Here the CDR3 reads CASSEGGAIGDGYTF. The CDR3 DNA sequence: TGTGCCAGCAGTGAAGGTGGGGCGATCGGGGATGGCTACACCTTC.

At least ten counts were recorded for this clonotype. V and J are TRBV28 and TRBJ2-1, with 7 bases aligning to TRBD2. V lost 6 bases, J lost 4 bases, and 9 bases stayed unmatched. This CDR3 is 15 amino acids long. CDR1 is MDHEN and CDR2 is SYDVKM in the germline V gene. DNA for the CDR3: TGTGCCAGCAGCCCTGGGGGGGGAACGTACAATGAGCAGTTCTTC. It encodes CASSPGGGTYNEQFF.

This clonotype was seen at least ten times. This chain connects TRBV5-1 to TRBJ2-1; D remains ambiguous. Trimming shortened V by 0 bases and J by 0 bases, and 10 bases separated the two germline ends. The germline V gene encodes CDR1 SGHRS and CDR2 YFSETQ. The CDR3 consists of 16 residues. The CDR3 DNA is TGCGCCAGCAGCTTGGGGGGTTACAGCTCCTACAATGAGCAGTTCTTC. Translation: CASSLGGYSSYNEQFF.

This chain uses TRBV10-3 with TRBJ2-5; maybe TRBD2 (5 bases). The CDR3 consists of 13 residues. V lost 8 bases and J lost 5, with 15 bases in between. Germline assignment: CDR1 ENHRY and CDR2 SYGVKD. This chain's CDR3 is CAIQSGSGETQYF. Here the CDR3 DNA reads TGTGCCATCCAATCGGGGTCGGGGGAGACCCAGTACTTC.

At least ten counts were recorded for this clonotype. The chain uses TRBV29-1 and TRBJ2-7, with a weak D call TRBD1 (6 bases). With 6 bases removed from V and 2 bases from J, the gap between germline ends came to 14 bases. There are 13 residues in the CDR3. Per germline, CDR1 SQVTM and CDR2 ANQGSEA. The CDR3 protein is CSVKTGTTYEQYF. The DNA for the CDR3 is TGCAGCGTGAAGACAGGAACCACCTACGAGCAGTACTTC.

This clonotype was seen only once. This chain joins TRBV7-2 and TRBJ2-2, with 7 nucleotides matching TRBD1. With V trimmed by 1 base and J by 6 bases, 2 bases remained unmatched. This CDR3 contains 14 residues. In germline, CDR1 is SGHTA, CDR2 FQGNSA. In DNA, the CDR3 is TGTGCCAGCAGCTTAGTCCAGGGGGCCGGGGAGCTGTTTTTT. Protein product: CASSLVQGAGELFF.

This clonotype was observed a handful of times. The V and J genes are TRBV7-8 and TRBJ1-5, with a tentative D call TRBD1 (5 bases). Germline V gives CDR1 SGHVS, CDR2 FQNEAQ. The CDR3 length is 17 residues. The germline V and J ends were trimmed by 1 base and 0 bases, with 13 bases remaining between them. Written as DNA, the CDR3 is TGTGCCAGCAGCTTAGTATCTTCAGGGACTAGCAATCAGCCCCAGCATTTT. Translated, it gives CASSLVSSGTSNQPQHF.

The chain links TRBV20-1 to TRBJ1-5; D gene unclear. Germline CDR1 reads DFQATT; CDR2 reads SNEGSKA (reference sequence). Trimming pared 1 base from V and 2 bases from J, leaving 15 bases between. The CDR3 has 16 amino acids. CDR3 sequence: CSARVGAVVRNQPQHF. The CDR3 nucleotides read TGCAGTGCTAGAGTGGGAGCGGTTGTCCGCAATCAGCCCCAGCATTTT.

J is TRBJ2-7 and V is TRBV6-1; 9 nucleotides align to TRBD1. V dropped 7 bases and J dropped 0; count of bases not matched to a gene: 7. The germline CDR1 and CDR2 sequences are MNHNS and SASEGT. The CDR3 sequence is 15 residues long. CDR3 region: CASTAGTGISYEQYF. The CDR3 DNA follows: TGTGCCAGCACGGCCGGGACAGGGATCTCCTACGAGCAGTACTTC.

The CDR3 DNA is TGCGCCAGCAGCTTGGGAGATCCAGGATCTGAAGCTTTCTTT. Amino acids: CASSLGDPGSEAFF. The gene calls are TRBV5-1 and TRBJ1-1; the D is unclear. Per germline, CDR1 SGHRS and CDR2 YFSETQ. The CDR3 has 14 residues. V lost 0 bases and J 6 bases, leaving 12 bases between the germline ends.

This clonotype was seen at least ten times. The rearrangement uses TRBV10-3 and TRBJ2-7, with D uncertain. The CDR3 is 13 residues long. V lost 3 bases, J lost 3 bases, and 9 bases lay in between. From germline, CDR1 is ENHRY and CDR2 SYGVKD. The CDR3 sequence is CAISDDVVYEQYF. Written as DNA, the CDR3 is TGTGCCATCAGTGATGACGTCGTCTACGAGCAGTACTTC.